The next 7 T cell receptor beta chains were all read from a single sample in a study of blood T cell repertoires in COVID-19. Sequencing used immunoSEQ multiplex PCR; TCRdb keeps in-frame clones, though not all of them. This sample has 180,000 or so clones, with around 79% found just once. The sample was PBMCs or T cells enriched from blood (not recorded which). The receptors were gathered from a man over 45 who had recovered from COVID-19.

The CDR3 loop reads CAITGRDTEAFF. The CDR3 coding sequence is TGTGCCATCACTGGGAGGGACACTGAAGCTTTCTTT. V gene TRBV10-3 combines with J gene TRBJ1-1; D unclear. The CDR3 length is 12 residues. Germline V gene lookup returns CDR1 ENHRY and CDR2 SYGVKD. V gave up 7 bases and J gave up 3 bases, with 9 bases separating them.

The chain uses TRBV21-1 and TRBJ2-1; TRBD2 is the table's D call and was not checked against the DNA. TRBV21-1 is designated a pseudogene. This CDR3 contains 16 residues. The CDR3 DNA reads TGTGCCAGCAGCAAAGAGGCTAGCGGGCAATTCGGGGAGCAGTTCTTC. Protein: CASSKEASGQFGEQFF.

The chain carries TRBV5-1 and TRBJ2-2, with D perhaps TRBD2 (5 bases). The CDR3 is made up of 15 amino acids. CDR1 and CDR2 from the germline V gene are SGHRS and YFSETQ. The ends were cut back, 0 bases at V and 1 base at J, with 7 bases in the middle. The CDR3 region is CASSLVGVNTGELFF. The CDR3 DNA reads TGCGCCAGCAGCTTGGTCGGGGTGAACACCGGGGAGCTGTTTTTT. The variable domain in full, completed from reference TRBV5-1 and TRBJ2-2, reads KAGVTQTPRYLIKTRGQQVTLSCSPISGHRSVSWYQQTPGQGLQFLFEYFSETQRNKGNFPGRFSGRQFSNSRSEMNVSTLELGDSALYLCASSLVGVNTGELFFGEGSRLTVL.

J is TRBJ1-1 and V is TRBV28; D is undetermined. The length of the CDR3 is 13 residues. CDR1 MDHEN and CDR2 SYDVKM come from the germline V gene. Trimming stripped 2 bases from V and 10 bases from J, with 14 bases between. This CDR3 is CASSLRTRAGAFF. CDR3 bases: TGTGCCAGCAGTTTAAGGACCCGAGCGGGAGCTTTCTTT.

There are a few counts of this clone. The rearrangement joins TRBV4-2 to TRBJ1-6, with D unclear. From germline, CDR1 is LGHNA and CDR2 YNFKEQ. CDR3 length equals 15 residues. Trimming pared 0 bases from V and 11 bases from J, leaving 14 bases between. The CDR3 DNA reads as TGTGCCAGCAGCCAAGATGGGAGCCAAGCGGCACCCCTCCACTTT. This gives the protein CASSQDGSQAAPLHF.

This clone was found a few times. This chain joins TRBV28 and TRBJ2-1; 10 nucleotides match TRBD1. V dropped 4 bases and J dropped 0; count of bases not matched to a gene: 0. Germline assignment: CDR1 MDHEN and CDR2 SYDVKM. This CDR3 is 15 amino acids long. CDR3: CASSWTGGSYNEQFF. The CDR3 DNA reads as TGTGCCAGCAGTTGGACAGGGGGCTCCTACAATGAGCAGTTCTTC.

The chain is built from TRBV29-1 and TRBJ2-1; D is perhaps TRBD2 (6 bases). Germline CDR1 reads SQVTM; CDR2 reads ANQGSEA. This CDR3 comprises 16 residues. Between the trimmed V and J ends, which lost 1 base and 5 bases, there was a span of 18 bases. Here the CDR3 reads CSVEGSAGIGNNEQFF. CDR3 bases: TGCAGCGTTGAAGGGTCGGCGGGAATCGGAAACAATGAGCAGTTCTTC.